A single sample gave rise to the 28 T cell receptor beta chains below, sequenced in a study of early stage breast cancer tumors. Clones were sequenced by immunoSEQ multiplex PCR, and TCRdb holds only the in-frame ones, with some missing. Among 55,000 to 70,000 clones, about 85% were seen once, and the ten largest hold about 4.8%. Sequencing was carried out using blood. These receptors were collected from a person in their forties with breast cancer.

This rearrangement joins TRBV5-4 to TRBJ2-7; possibly TRBD1 for D (5 bases). This CDR3 spans 15 amino acids. V was cut by 0 bases and J by 3 bases, with 13 bases left in between. CDR1 is SGHNT and CDR2 is YYREEE in the germline V gene (reference sequence). For the CDR3, the DNA is TGTGCCAGCAGCTTGGGGGGCCTCCGACACTACGAGCAGTACTTC. This translates into CASSLGGLRHYEQYF.

The rearrangement uses TRBV12-5 and TRBJ2-7; TRBD1 might be the D (5 bases). Germline assignment: CDR1 LGHNT and CDR2 FRNRAP. The CDR3 length is 11 residues. V was clipped by 4 bases and J by 9 bases, with 10 bases between them. CDR3 coding DNA: TGTGCTAGTGGTTCAGGGCTGTCGCAGTACTTC. Protein: CASGSGLSQYF.

This clone was seen a few times. The rearrangement uses TRBV5-1 and TRBJ1-2; possible D gene TRBD1, 6 bases. The CDR3 spans 13 residues. Germline V gene lookup returns CDR1 SGHRS and CDR2 YFSETQ. V was trimmed by 5 bases and J by 6 bases, leaving 14 bases between them. DNA for the CDR3: TGCGCCAGCAGTACGGAGGGGGGCAATGGCTACACCTTC. Residues: CASSTEGGNGYTF.

The rearrangement uses TRBV18 and TRBJ2-2, with D tentatively TRBD1 (5 bases). The CDR3 runs 17 residues. From germline, CDR1 is KGHSH and CDR2 LQKENI. Trimming left V 0 bases short and J 5 bases short, with 16 bases between. The CDR3, as DNA: TGTGCCAGCTCACCACCGCTAGGGGATTTCGGAACCGGGGAGCTGTTTTTT. Amino acid sequence: CASSPPLGDFGTGELFF.

In its sample, this clone was seen once. The CDR3 region has the DNA TGTGCCAGCAGTTACTACTGGACGGACTCTGGAAACACCATATATTTT. This encodes CASSYYWTDSGNTIYF. The chain has TRBV6-5 and TRBJ1-3; D is ambiguous. The CDR3 loop spans 16 amino acids. Germline values: CDR1 MNHEY, CDR2 SVGAGI. With 1 base removed from V and 0 bases from J, the gap between germline ends came to 10 bases.

The chain joins TRBV14 to TRBJ2-5, with D perhaps assigned TRBD1 or TRBD2 (5 bases each). Germline V gene data show CDR1 as SGHDN and CDR2 as FVKESK. Trimming left V 2 bases short and J 5 bases short, with 12 bases between. The CDR3 has 14 residues. This CDR3 is CASSQYRGGETQYF. DNA for the CDR3: TGTGCCAGCAGCCAATATAGGGGCGGGGAGACCCAGTACTTC.

This chain uses TRBV30 with TRBJ2-1; no reliable D call. The germline V gene encodes CDR1 GTSNPN and CDR2 SVGIG (reference sequence). V lost 0 bases and J lost 9, with 3 bases in between. There are 10 residues in the CDR3. CDR3 protein: CAWSVVEQFF. In nucleotides, the CDR3 is TGTGCCTGGAGTGTCGTTGAGCAGTTCTTC.

The chain recombines TRBV6-6 with TRBJ2-7, with D possibly matching TRBD2 (6 bases). The CDR3 spans 14 residues. CDR1 and CDR2 (germline): MNHNY, SVGAGI (reference sequence). Trimming took off 7 bases at V and 6 bases at J, with 19 bases between the two ends. CDR3 loop: CASTTWVGGGEQYF. The CDR3 DNA reads TGTGCCAGCACCACTTGGGTGGGAGGAGGCGAGCAGTACTTC.

The chain couples TRBV28 to TRBJ2-3; 9 nucleotides match TRBD2. Germline assignment: CDR1 MDHEN and CDR2 SYDVKM. With 4 bases clipped from V and 4 bases from J, the junction kept 9 bases outside the gene matches. The length of the CDR3 is 16 residues. CDR3 amino acids: CASSSPSGKYADTQYF. DNA for the CDR3: TGTGCCAGCAGTTCGCCTAGCGGGAAGTACGCAGATACGCAGTATTTT.

As regards this clone: Compared with germline, one end of the junction differs, possibly owing to a read error. The chain recombines TRBV7-9 with TRBJ1-1; D might be TRBD1 (5 bases). This CDR3 is built from 11 residues. Germline lookup yields CDR1 SEHNR and CDR2 FQNEAQ (reference sequence). The CDR3 DNA follows: TGTGCCAGCACCTTACGACAGGAAGCTTTCTTT. Its protein product is CASTLRQEAFF.

Only one count was recorded for this clone. The V gene is TRBV30, the J gene TRBJ1-5, with TRBD1 identical over 7 bases. The CDR3 length is 14 residues. V lost 2 bases to trimming and J lost 6 bases; unmatched junction nucleotides: 7. CDR1 GTSNPN and CDR2 SVGIG come from the germline V gene (reference sequence). In DNA form, the CDR3 reads TGTGCCTGGAGTAACAGGGGACGGACTCAGCCCCAGCATTTT. It is translated as CAWSNRGRTQPQHF.

The chain couples TRBV9 to TRBJ2-1, with 8 positions matching TRBD2. Germline CDR1 and CDR2: SGDLS and YYNGEE. The V gene end was trimmed by 0 bases and the J gene end by 6 bases; junction bases not matched to a gene: 8. The CDR3 loop spans 16 amino acids. CDR3 residues: CASSVVTGGRFNEQFF. The CDR3 nucleotides are TGTGCCAGCAGCGTAGTAACGGGAGGGCGATTCAATGAGCAGTTCTTC.

The rearrangement joins TRBV30 to TRBJ2-5; D is unclear. V lost 0 bases, J lost 1 base, and 6 bases lay in between. Germline V gives CDR1 GTSNPN, CDR2 SVGIG (reference sequence). The CDR3 sequence is 13 residues long. The CDR3: CAWSVNSQETQYF. DNA of the CDR3: TGTGCCTGGAGTGTGAACAGCCAAGAGACCCAGTACTTC.

The chain recombines TRBV9 with TRBJ2-2, with D possibly TRBD2 on 5 matching bases. The V gene's germline CDR1 is SGDLS and CDR2 YYNGEE. Trimming shortened V by 2 bases and J by 3 bases, and 8 bases separated the two germline ends. The CDR3 spans 14 residues. CDR3 bases: TGTGCCAGCAGCGTGGACTCTCACACCGGGGAGCTGTTTTTT. Residues: CASSVDSHTGELFF.

The chain carries TRBV28 and TRBJ1-5; D ambiguous. CDR3 length equals 15 residues. CDR1 is MDHEN, CDR2 SYDVKM, per germline. V was trimmed by 7 bases and J by 0 bases, leaving 13 bases between them. The chain's CDR3 is CASNRWAYSNQPQHF. CDR3 bases: TGTGCCAGCAACCGATGGGCATATAGCAATCAGCCCCAGCATTTT.

The CDR3 loop reads CASSSRGSISSGANVLTF. CDR3 in DNA: TGTGCCAGCAGCTCAAGAGGGAGTATAAGCAGTGGGGCCAACGTCCTGACTTTC. The chain carries TRBV11-2 and TRBJ2-6; D may be TRBD2 (5 bases). This CDR3 is 18 amino acids long. V lost 4 bases, J lost 3 bases, and 19 bases lay in between. The V gene's germline CDR1 is SGHAT and CDR2 FQNNGV.

This chain uses TRBV30 with TRBJ1-3, with D possibly TRBD1 on 5 matching bases. Germline CDR1 reads GTSNPN; CDR2 reads SVGIG (reference sequence). The V end lost 3 bases, the J end lost 8 bases, and 11 bases lay between the germline ends. The CDR3 has 12 residues. CDR3 in amino acids: CAWRGGRDTIYF. The CDR3 DNA reads TGTGCCTGGAGGGGGGGTCGCGACACCATATATTTT.

The J gene is TRBJ2-3, the V gene TRBV12-5; D is ambiguous. V lost 0 bases to trimming and J lost 5 bases, with 12 bases between them. The V gene's germline CDR1 is LGHNT and CDR2 FRNRAP. The CDR3 runs 15 residues. CDR3 DNA sequence: TGTGCTAGTGGTTTGGTACTGGGTGGGCAAGATACGCAGTATTTT. It codes for CASGLVLGGQDTQYF.

This chain links TRBV13 with TRBJ2-5, with 8 positions matching TRBD2. The CDR3 covers 15 residues. Trimming removed 5 bases from V and 4 bases from J; junction bases left unmatched: 9. The germline CDR1 and CDR2 sequences are PRHDT and FYEKMQ (reference sequence). The CDR3 reads CASSDREREIETQYF. CDR3 nucleotide sequence: TGTGCCAGCAGCGACCGGGAGCGGGAGATAGAGACCCAGTACTTC.

V is TRBV2 and J is TRBJ1-4; the match to TRBD1 covers 8 bases. V lost 6 bases and J lost 8; bases outside the gene matches: 11. This CDR3 contains 15 residues. Germline CDR1 reads SNHLY; CDR2 reads FYNNEI. CDR3 bases: TGTGCCAGCAGCAACCAGGGGGCGGCTAGGGAAAAACTGTTTTTT. Translation gives CASSNQGAAREKLFF.

The chain uses TRBV4-1 and TRBJ2-2, with D tentatively TRBD2 (6 bases). The germline V and J ends were trimmed by 7 bases and 0 bases, with 15 bases remaining between them. The germline CDR1 and CDR2 sequences are MGHRA and YSYEKL. This CDR3 has 16 amino acids. CDR3 region: CASMRGSRANTGELFF. DNA for the CDR3: TGCGCCAGCATGCGGGGTTCGCGGGCGAACACCGGGGAGCTGTTTTTT.

The CDR3 here is CASTRAAGGNTGELFF. The CDR3 coding sequence is TGTGCCAGCACCCGTGCTGCGGGCGGGAACACCGGGGAGCTGTTTTTT. The chain employs TRBV2 and TRBJ2-2; weak D call: TRBD2 (5 bases). This CDR3 comprises 16 residues. With 7 bases removed from V and 1 base from J, the gap between germline ends came to 16 bases. Germline CDR1 reads SNHLY; CDR2 reads FYNNEI.

In nucleotides, the CDR3 is TGTGCCTCCGGTCCTACCTACGAGCAGTACTTC. Its translation is CASGPTYEQYF. This chain links TRBV28 with TRBJ2-7; no definite D call. The CDR3 loop spans 11 amino acids. The germline CDR1 and CDR2 sequences are MDHEN and SYDVKM. V lost 11 bases, J lost 2 bases, and 10 bases lay in between.

This clone was seen only a few times. The V and J genes are TRBV9 and TRBJ1-2, with D unclear. Per germline, CDR1 SGDLS and CDR2 YYNGEE. The CDR3 consists of 14 residues. V was cut by 0 bases and J by 5 bases, with 11 bases left in between. Here the CDR3 reads CASSVGHTDYGYTF. The CDR3, as DNA: TGTGCCAGCAGCGTAGGGCATACAGATTATGGCTACACCTTC. The variable domain in full, with the rest retrieved from reference TRBV9 and TRBJ1-2, is DSGVTQTPKHLITATGQRVTLRCSPRSGDLSVYWYQQSLDQGLQFLIQYYNGEERAKGNILERFSAQQFPDLHSELNLSSLELGDSALYFCASSVGHTDYGYTFGSGTRLTVV.

This chain uses TRBV7-2 with TRBJ2-5, with 9 bases identical to TRBD1. Germline CDR1 reads SGHTA; CDR2 reads FQGNSA. With V trimmed by 5 bases and J by 5 bases, 6 bases remained unmatched. The CDR3 is made up of 14 amino acids. The CDR3 DNA sequence: TGTGCCAGCAGCACCGGGGACAGGGTGGAGACCCAGTACTTC. Its protein product is CASSTGDRVETQYF.

V gene TRBV27 combines with J gene TRBJ1-3; TRBD1 matches 7 bases. The V gene's germline CDR1 is MNHEY and CDR2 SMNVEV (reference sequence). V was clipped by 2 bases and J by 3 bases; unmatched bases: 4. The CDR3 is 15 amino acids. The CDR3 reads CASSLEQGNGNTIYF. DNA of the CDR3: TGTGCCAGCAGTTTAGAACAGGGGAATGGAAACACCATATATTTT.

The V and J genes are TRBV6-6 and TRBJ1-5; D call uncertain. Germline CDR1 MNHNY, CDR2 SVGAGI (reference sequence). The CDR3 totals 14 residues. V shed 2 bases and J shed 1 base, with 6 bases lying between them. The CDR3 spells CASSYVGSNQPQHF. The CDR3 DNA sequence: TGTGCCAGCAGTTACGTGGGCAGCAATCAGCCCCAGCATTTT.

Note on this clone: The identical CDR3 is also encoded by other nucleotide sequences in the sample. This rearrangement joins TRBV5-1 to TRBJ2-1; D is unresolved. The CDR3 runs 13 residues. The germline V gene has CDR1 SGHRS and CDR2 YFSETQ. V lost 0 bases and J lost 3, with 4 bases in between. The chain's CDR3 is CASSLGGYNEQFF. The CDR3, as DNA: TGCGCCAGCAGCTTGGGGGGCTACAATGAGCAGTTCTTC. Using reference TRBV5-1 and TRBJ2-1 for the parts outside the CDR3, the full variable domain is KAGVTQTPRYLIKTRGQQVTLSCSPISGHRSVSWYQQTPGQGLQFLFEYFSETQRNKGNFPGRFSGRQFSNSRSEMNVSTLELGDSALYLCASSLGGYNEQFFGPGTRLTVL.